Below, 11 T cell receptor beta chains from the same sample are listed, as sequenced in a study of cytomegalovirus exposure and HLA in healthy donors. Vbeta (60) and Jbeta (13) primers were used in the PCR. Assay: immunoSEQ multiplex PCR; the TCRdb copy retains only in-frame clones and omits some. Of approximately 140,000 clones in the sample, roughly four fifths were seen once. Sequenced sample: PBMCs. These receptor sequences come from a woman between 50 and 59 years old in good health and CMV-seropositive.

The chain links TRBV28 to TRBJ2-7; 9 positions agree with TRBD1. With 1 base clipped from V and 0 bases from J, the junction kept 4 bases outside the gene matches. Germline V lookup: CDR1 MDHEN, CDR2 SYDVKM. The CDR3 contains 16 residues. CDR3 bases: TGTGCCAGCAGTTTATTAGGGACAGGGCGCTCCTACGAGCAGTACTTC. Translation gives CASSLLGTGRSYEQYF.

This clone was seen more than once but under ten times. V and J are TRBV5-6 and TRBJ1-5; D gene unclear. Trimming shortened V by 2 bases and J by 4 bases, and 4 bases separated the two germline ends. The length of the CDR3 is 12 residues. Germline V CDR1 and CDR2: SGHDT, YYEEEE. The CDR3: CASSFPNQPQHF. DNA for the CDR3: TGTGCCAGCAGCTTTCCGAATCAGCCCCAGCATTTT.

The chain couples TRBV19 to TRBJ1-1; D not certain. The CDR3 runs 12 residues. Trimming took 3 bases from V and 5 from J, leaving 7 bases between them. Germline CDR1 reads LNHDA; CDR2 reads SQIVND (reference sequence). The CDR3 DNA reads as TGTGCCAGTAGTATCGGGAGAACTGAAGCTTTCTTT. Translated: CASSIGRTEAFF.

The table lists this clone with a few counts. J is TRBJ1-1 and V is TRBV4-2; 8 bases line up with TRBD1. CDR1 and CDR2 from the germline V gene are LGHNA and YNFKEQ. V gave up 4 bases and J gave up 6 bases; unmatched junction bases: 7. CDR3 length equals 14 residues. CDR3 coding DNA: TGTGCCAGCAGCCCAGGACAGGGACTCGCTGAAGCTTTCTTT. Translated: CASSPGQGLAEAFF.

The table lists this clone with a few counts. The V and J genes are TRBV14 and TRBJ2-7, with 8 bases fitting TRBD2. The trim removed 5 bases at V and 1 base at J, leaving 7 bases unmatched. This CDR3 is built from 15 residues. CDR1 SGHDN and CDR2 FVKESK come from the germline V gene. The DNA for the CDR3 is TGTGCCAGCAGCTACTCGGGGGGGGGATCCTACGAGCAGTACTTC. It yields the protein CASSYSGGGSYEQYF.

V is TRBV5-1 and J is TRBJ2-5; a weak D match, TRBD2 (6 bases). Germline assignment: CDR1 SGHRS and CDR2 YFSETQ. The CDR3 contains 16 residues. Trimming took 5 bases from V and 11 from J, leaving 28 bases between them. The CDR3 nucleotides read TGCGCCAGCAGACCCTTTCCGCAGGGATTCCCTCGGGAGCAGTACTTC. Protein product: CASRPFPQGFPREQYF.

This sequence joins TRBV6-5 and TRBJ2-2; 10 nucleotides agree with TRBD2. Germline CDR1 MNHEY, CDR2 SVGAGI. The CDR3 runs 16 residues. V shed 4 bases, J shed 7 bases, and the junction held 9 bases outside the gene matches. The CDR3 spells CASSFSGGATIGELFF. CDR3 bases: TGTGCCAGCAGTTTCAGCGGGGGGGCCACAATCGGGGAGCTGTTTTTT.

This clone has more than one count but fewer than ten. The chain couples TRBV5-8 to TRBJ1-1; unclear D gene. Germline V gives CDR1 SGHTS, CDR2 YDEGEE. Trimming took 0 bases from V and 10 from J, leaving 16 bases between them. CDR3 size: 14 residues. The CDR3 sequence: CASSLARSPEGAFF. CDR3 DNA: TGTGCCAGCAGCTTGGCCCGTTCACCCGAGGGAGCTTTCTTT.

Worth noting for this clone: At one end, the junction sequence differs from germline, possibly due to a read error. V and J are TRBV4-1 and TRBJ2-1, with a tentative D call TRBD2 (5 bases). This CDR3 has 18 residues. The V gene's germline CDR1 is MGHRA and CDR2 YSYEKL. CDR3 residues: CASSPERGIESDYDEQFF. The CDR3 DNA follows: TGCGCCAGCAGCCCAGAACGGGGAATAGAGTCAGACTACGATGAGCAGTTCTTC.

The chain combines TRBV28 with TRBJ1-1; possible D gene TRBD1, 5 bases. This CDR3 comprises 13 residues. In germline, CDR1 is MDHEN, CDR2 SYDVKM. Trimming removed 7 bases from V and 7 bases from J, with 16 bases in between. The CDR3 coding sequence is TGTGCCAGCACCCCAGGGCGCAGCCTTGAAGCTTTCTTT. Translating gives CASTPGRSLEAFF.

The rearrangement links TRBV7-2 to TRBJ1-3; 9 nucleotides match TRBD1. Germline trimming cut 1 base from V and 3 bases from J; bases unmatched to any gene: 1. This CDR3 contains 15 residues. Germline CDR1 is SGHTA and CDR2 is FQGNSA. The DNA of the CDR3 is TGTGCCAGCAGCTTAGAGGGACAGGGTGGAAACACCATATATTTT. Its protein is CASSLEGQGGNTIYF. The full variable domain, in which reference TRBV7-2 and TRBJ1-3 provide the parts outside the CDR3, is GAGVSQSPSNKVTEKGKDVELRCDPISGHTALYWYRQSLGQGLEFLIYFQGNSAPDKSGLPSDRFSAERTGGSVSTLTIQRTQQEDSAVYLCASSLEGQGGNTIYFGEGSWLTVV.